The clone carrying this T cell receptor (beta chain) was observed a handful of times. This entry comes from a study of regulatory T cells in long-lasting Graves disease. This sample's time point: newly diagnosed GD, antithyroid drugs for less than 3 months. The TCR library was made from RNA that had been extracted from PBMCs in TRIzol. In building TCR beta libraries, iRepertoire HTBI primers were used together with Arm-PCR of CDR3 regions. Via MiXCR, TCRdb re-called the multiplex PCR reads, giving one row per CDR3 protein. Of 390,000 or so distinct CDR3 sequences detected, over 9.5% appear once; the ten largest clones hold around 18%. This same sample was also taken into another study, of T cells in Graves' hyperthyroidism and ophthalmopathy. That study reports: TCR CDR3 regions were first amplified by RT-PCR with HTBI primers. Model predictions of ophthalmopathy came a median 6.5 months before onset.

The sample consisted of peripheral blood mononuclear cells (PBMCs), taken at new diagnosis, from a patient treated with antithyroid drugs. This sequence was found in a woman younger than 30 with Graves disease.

This chain's CDR3 is CASSTGLYTEAFF. CDR3 coding DNA: TGTGCCAGTAGTACAGGGTTGTACACTGAAGCTTTCTTT. The chain employs TRBV19 and TRBJ1-1; D might be TRBD1 (5 bases). The CDR3 extends over 13 amino acids. V was shortened by 4 bases and J by 3 bases, with 9 bases between the two germline ends. Germline V gene lookup returns CDR1 LNHDA and CDR2 SQIVND (reference sequence).